The 28 T cell receptor beta chains in this list originate from one sample, sequenced in a study of T cells in Graves' hyperthyroidism and ophthalmopathy. What was amplified from RNA transcripts were TCR beta CDR3 regions. The primer set for the first-round RT-PCR of the TCR CDR3 was HTBI. TCRdb re-called the multiplex PCR reads with MiXCR, one entry per CDR3 protein. The sample records 550,000 to 800,000 distinct CDR3 sequences, 17% being singletons. The sample was blood. The receptor source for this set is a man between 45 and 60 years old with Graves' hyperthyroidism.

In its sample, this clonotype was seen many times. The chain carries TRBV2 and TRBJ1-1; TRBD1 is a possible D gene (5 bases). This CDR3 is 13 amino acids long. The germline V gene has CDR1 SNHLY and CDR2 FYNNEI. Trimming shortened V by 7 bases and J by 3 bases, and 12 bases separated the two germline ends. CDR3 protein: CASTATEYTEAFF. In nucleotides, the CDR3 is TGTGCCAGCACTGCGACAGAGTACACTGAAGCTTTCTTT.

This clonotype turned up a few times. This chain connects TRBV30 to TRBJ1-3, with D perhaps matching TRBD1 (6 bases). The CDR3 runs 13 residues. The ends were cut back, 7 bases at V and 7 bases at J, with 17 bases in the middle. Germline assignment: CDR1 GTSNPN and CDR2 SVGIG (reference sequence). CDR3 DNA: TGTGCCTTTCACCGGGACACGATGAACACCATATATTTT. It encodes CAFHRDTMNTIYF.

This clonotype was counted between two and nine times. The V gene is TRBV28, the J gene TRBJ2-2, with D perhaps TRBD2 (6 bases). The CDR3 length is 13 residues. Germline lookup yields CDR1 MDHEN and CDR2 SYDVKM. The V gene lost 3 bases and the J gene lost 6 bases, with 8 bases spanning the gap. CDR3 coding DNA: TGTGCCAGCAGTTTGGCGGGGTCCGGGGAGCTGTTTTTT. Encoded protein: CASSLAGSGELFF.

There are a few counts of this clonotype. This chain uses TRBV19 with TRBJ2-1; 11 bases fit TRBD2. CDR1 is LNHDA and CDR2 is SQIVND in the germline V gene (reference sequence). The CDR3 is made up of 14 amino acids. The junction had 4 bases not matched to a gene; V was cut back by 7 bases and J by 5 bases. This CDR3 reads CASNPGLADNEQFF. Written as DNA, the CDR3 is TGTGCCAGTAATCCGGGACTAGCGGACAATGAGCAGTTCTTC. The whole variable domain, filled in from reference TRBV19 and TRBJ2-1, reads DGGITQSPKYLFRKEGQNVTLSCEQNLNHDAMYWYRQDPGQGLRLIYYSQIVNDFQKGDIAEGYSVSREKKESFPLTVTSAQKNPTAFYLCASNPGLADNEQFFGPGTRLTVL.

This clonotype was recorded many times. This rearrangement joins TRBV28 to TRBJ1-4, with a possible D match to TRBD1 (6 bases). CDR3 length: 15 amino acids. Germline V gene data show CDR1 as MDHEN and CDR2 as SYDVKM. Trimming cost V 7 bases and J 6 bases, with 18 bases left between them. The CDR3 DNA is TGTGCCAGCAACTTAATGGGGGGCTCTGATGAAAAACTGTTTTTT. Residues: CASNLMGGSDEKLFF.

This clonotype was observed at least ten times. The chain carries TRBV18 and TRBJ1-5, with a weak D call TRBD1 (6 bases). Trimming took off 2 bases at V and 7 bases at J, with 12 bases between the two ends. Per the germline V gene, CDR1 is KGHSH and CDR2 is LQKENI. The CDR3 is 14 residues long. Here the CDR3 DNA reads TGTGCCAGCTCACCATACGCAGGGGACCAGCCCCAGCATTTT. Translated: CASSPYAGDQPQHF.

This clonotype was observed at least ten times. The chain is built from TRBV12-3 or TRBV12-4 and TRBJ2-7; a possible D gene is TRBD1 (6 bases). Trimming removed 3 bases at V and 2 bases at J, with 11 bases between. The CDR3 is 14 amino acids. CDR3 sequence: CASSFPGHTYEQYF. The DNA of the CDR3 is TGTGCCAGCAGTTTTCCGGGACATACCTACGAGCAGTACTTC.

V usage is TRBV7-2 and J usage is TRBJ1-5; D gene unclear. The CDR3 extends over 17 amino acids. Germline V gene sequence: CDR1 SGHTA, CDR2 FQGNSA. The V and J ends lost 0 bases and 1 base respectively, with 13 bases between them. The DNA of the CDR3 is TGTGCCAGCAGCTTAGCGCCTAAGGGTAGGAGCAATCAGCCCCAGCATTTT. It is translated as CASSLAPKGRSNQPQHF.

This clonotype showed up many times. V usage is TRBV7-9 and J usage is TRBJ2-1, with D unclear. Per germline, CDR1 SEHNR and CDR2 FQNEAQ (reference sequence). The CDR3 extends over 15 amino acids. V gave up 1 base and J gave up 5 bases, with 12 bases separating them. The CDR3 nucleotides read TGTGCCAGCAGCTTAGGGGCAGAGAAAGACAATGAGCAGTTCTTC. Protein: CASSLGAEKDNEQFF.

This clonotype was seen ten or more times. The chain couples TRBV3-1 to TRBJ1-1; D gene ambiguous. Between the trimmed V and J ends, which lost 6 bases and 5 bases, there was a span of 7 bases. This CDR3 is 11 amino acids long. CDR1 LGHDT and CDR2 YNNKEL come from the germline V gene (reference sequence). CDR3 in DNA: TGTGCCAGCAGTCGAACAACTGAAGCTTTCTTT. Its protein is CASSRTTEAFF.

This clonotype appeared many times. The chain links TRBV6-5 to TRBJ2-7, with D possibly called TRBD1 or TRBD2 (5 bases each). Germline assignment: CDR1 MNHEY and CDR2 SVGAGI. Trimming removed 2 bases at V and 2 bases at J, with 10 bases between. The length of the CDR3 is 14 residues. CDR3 nucleotides: TGTGCCAGCAGTTACCGGGACGGAACCTACGAGCAGTACTTC. Protein: CASSYRDGTYEQYF.

This clonotype was seen a handful of times. The gene calls are TRBV30 and TRBJ2-5; TRBD1 or TRBD2 may be the D gene (5 bases each). This CDR3 comprises 11 residues. The germline CDR1 and CDR2 sequences are GTSNPN and SVGIG (reference sequence). V was shortened by 3 bases and J by 5 bases, with 7 bases between the two germline ends. The CDR3 region has the DNA TGTGCCTGGAGGAGGGGCGAGACCCAGTACTTC. Residues: CAWRRGETQYF.

This clonotype was observed a handful of times. The chain recombines TRBV19 with TRBJ2-5; TRBD2 agrees at 7 bases. V lost 5 bases and J lost 4; bases outside the gene matches: 7. CDR3 length: 14 amino acids. Per germline, CDR1 LNHDA and CDR2 SQIVND (reference sequence). CDR3 region: CASSLSGIGETQYF. The CDR3 nucleotides read TGTGCCAGTAGTCTGAGCGGGATAGGAGAGACCCAGTACTTC.

The table lists this clonotype with many counts. This rearrangement joins TRBV28 to TRBJ1-1; 8 bases fit TRBD1. CDR3 length equals 12 residues. Germline-derived CDR1 and CDR2 are MDHEN and SYDVKM. After removal of 7 bases from V and 8 bases from J, the junction contained 6 bases not matched to a gene. CDR3 bases: TGTGCCAGCACCACCGGACAGGGCGAAGCTTTCTTT. Its protein is CASTTGQGEAFF.

DNA of the CDR3: TGCAGTGCTAGAGATAATAGGGCACAGGCTGGCTACGAGCAGTACTTC. Translation gives CSARDNRAQAGYEQYF. The chain employs TRBV20-1 and TRBJ2-7; D might be TRBD1 (5 bases). Germline-derived CDR1 and CDR2 are DFQATT and SNEGSKA (reference sequence). The CDR3 runs 16 residues. The V end lost 0 bases, the J end lost 3 bases, and 18 bases lay between the germline ends.

The CDR3 sequence: CRSSGLPLTYEQYF. The CDR3 DNA follows: TGCAGGTCGTCGGGGCTTCCACTCACCTACGAGCAGTACTTC. This rearrangement joins TRBV20-1 to TRBJ2-7; either TRBD1 or TRBD2 may supply D (5 bases each). This CDR3 is 14 amino acids long. Per germline, CDR1 DFQATT and CDR2 SNEGSKA (reference sequence).

This clonotype was seen a few times. The chain joins TRBV10-3 to TRBJ2-3; either TRBD1 or TRBD2 may fit D (5 bases each). V lost 10 bases and J 5 bases, leaving 16 bases between the germline ends. The CDR3 runs to 13 residues. Germline V lookup: CDR1 ENHRY, CDR2 SYGVKD. CDR3 nucleotide sequence: TGTGCCACTTGGGACGGTCTGGAAGATACGCAGTATTTT. Encoded protein: CATWDGLEDTQYF.

This clonotype was observed at least ten times. The chain employs TRBV19 and TRBJ2-2, with a tentative D call TRBD2 (7 bases). Between the trimmed V and J ends, which lost 3 bases and 9 bases, there was a span of 17 bases. The CDR3 length is 15 residues. The germline V gene has CDR1 LNHDA and CDR2 SQIVND (reference sequence). The CDR3 region is CASSMQAGAGRELFF. CDR3 nucleotide sequence: TGTGCCAGTAGTATGCAGGCGGGGGCGGGCCGGGAGCTGTTTTTT.

This clonotype was counted ten times or more. The chain has TRBV28 and TRBJ1-2; D not certain. Germline values: CDR1 MDHEN, CDR2 SYDVKM. The CDR3 contains 14 residues. V dropped 2 bases and J dropped 2 bases, with 9 bases sitting between them. The CDR3 DNA is TGTGCCAGCAGTTTAGACGGGCGGAACTATGGCTACACCTTC. It codes for CASSLDGRNYGYTF.

This clonotype was found many times. V usage is TRBV6-2 or TRBV6-3 and J usage is TRBJ1-1; the D is unclear. V was shortened by 0 bases and J by 5 bases, with 16 bases between the two germline ends. The CDR3 has 16 residues. Germline lookup yields CDR1 MNHEY and CDR2 SVGEGT. Here the CDR3 DNA reads TGTGCCAGCAGTTACTCTATTGGGCTGGGAAGGACTGAAGCTTTCTTT. Protein product: CASSYSIGLGRTEAFF.

This clonotype occurred many times. The V call is TRBV12-5, the J call TRBJ2-1; D is ambiguous. The V and J ends lost 6 bases and 7 bases respectively, with 10 bases between them. This CDR3 is built from 12 residues. Germline loops: CDR1 LGHNT, CDR2 FRNRAP. CDR3 sequence (DNA): TGTGCTAGTGGCCTCCTGGGGAATGAGCAGTTCTTC. Protein sequence: CASGLLGNEQFF.

This clonotype appeared many times. The chain carries TRBV11-2 and TRBJ2-7; 8 bases align to TRBD1. J gave up 5 bases and V 0 bases, and 9 bases lay outside the gene matches. This CDR3 contains 16 residues. CDR1 and CDR2 from the germline V gene are SGHAT and FQNNGV. The CDR3, as DNA: TGTGCCAGCAGCTTAGATAACAGGGGGATGTACAACGAGCAGTACTTC. Its protein is CASSLDNRGMYNEQYF.

Comment on this clonotype: At one end, the junction sequence differs from germline, possibly due to a read error. The rearrangement uses TRBV5-1 and TRBJ2-1, with 7 positions matching TRBD2. There are 15 residues in the CDR3. Germline lookup yields CDR1 SGHRS and CDR2 YFSETQ. CDR3 in DNA: TGCACCAGCCGCGCGGGGGAGGGCTCCTACAATGAGCAGTTCTTC. Its translation is CTSRAGEGSYNEQFF.

This clonotype came up a few times. CDR3 in DNA: TGTGCCAGCAGTCGAATTCAGGGGATTAATACGCAGTATTTT. It yields the protein CASSRIQGINTQYF. J is TRBJ2-3 and V is TRBV28, with D perhaps matching TRBD1 (6 bases). Germline CDR1 and CDR2: MDHEN and SYDVKM. V was shortened by 5 bases and J by 7 bases, with 16 bases between the two germline ends. The CDR3 has 14 amino acids.

The table lists this clonotype with a few counts. The chain combines TRBV10-2 with TRBJ2-7, with 12 bases matching TRBD1. The CDR3 has 15 residues. Germline-derived CDR1 and CDR2 are WSHSY and SAAADI. With V trimmed by 4 bases and J by 6 bases, 7 bases remained unmatched. CDR3 residues: CASSVTGTGGGEQYF. The CDR3 nucleotides read TGCGCCAGCAGTGTGACCGGGACAGGGGGCGGCGAGCAGTACTTC.

This clonotype was counted ten times or more. V usage is TRBV2 and J usage is TRBJ2-3; 13 bases fit TRBD2. This CDR3 spans 17 amino acids. Germline V gene data show CDR1 as SNHLY and CDR2 as FYNNEI. The junction had 7 bases not matched to a gene; V was cut back by 6 bases and J by 1 base. The CDR3 region is CASSHVLAGGRTDTQYF. CDR3 nucleotide sequence: TGTGCCAGCAGCCACGTACTAGCGGGAGGGCGCACAGATACGCAGTATTTT.

There are a few counts of this clonotype. J is TRBJ2-1 and V is TRBV6-1; 9 positions match TRBD2. J gave up 2 bases and V 6 bases, and 5 bases lay outside the gene matches. This CDR3 contains 15 residues. Germline V lookup: CDR1 MNHNS, CDR2 SASEGT. The CDR3 sequence: CASSIAGETYNEQFF. Here the CDR3 DNA reads TGTGCCAGCAGCATAGCGGGAGAAACCTACAATGAGCAGTTCTTC.

This clonotype was detected a few times. CDR3 in DNA: TGTGCCAGTAGTATAGTTCCACAGGGGGCAGGGAGTACTGAAGCTTTCTTT. As protein: CASSIVPQGAGSTEAFF. The rearrangement uses TRBV19 and TRBJ1-1; TRBD1 matches at 9 bases. This CDR3 has 17 residues. Looked up from germline, CDR1 is LNHDA and CDR2 is SQIVND (reference sequence). Germline trimming cut 1 base from V and 5 bases from J; bases unmatched to any gene: 11.